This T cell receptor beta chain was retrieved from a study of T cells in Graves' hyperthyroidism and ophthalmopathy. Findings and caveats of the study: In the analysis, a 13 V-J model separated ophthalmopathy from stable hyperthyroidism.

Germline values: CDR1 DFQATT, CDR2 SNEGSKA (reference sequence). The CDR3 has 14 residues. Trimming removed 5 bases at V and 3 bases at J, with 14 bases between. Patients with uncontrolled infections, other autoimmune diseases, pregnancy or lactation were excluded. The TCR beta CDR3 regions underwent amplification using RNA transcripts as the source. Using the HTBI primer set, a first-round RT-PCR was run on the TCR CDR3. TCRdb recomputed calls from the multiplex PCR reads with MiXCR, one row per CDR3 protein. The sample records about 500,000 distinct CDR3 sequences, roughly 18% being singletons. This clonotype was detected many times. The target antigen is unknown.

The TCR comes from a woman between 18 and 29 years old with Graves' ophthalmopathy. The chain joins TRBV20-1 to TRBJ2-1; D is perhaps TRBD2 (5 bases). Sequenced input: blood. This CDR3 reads CSALVTGIYNEQFF. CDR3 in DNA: TGCAGTGCTCTAGTAACGGGGATCTACAATGAGCAGTTCTTC.